This T cell receptor beta chain was captured in a study of T cell repertoires in cytomegalovirus infection. Each CDR3 protein gets one entry after TCRdb re-called the reads with MiXCR. Of roughly 720,000 distinct CDR3 sequences in the sample, approximately 40% were seen once. The sequence derives from a human donor in good health (CMV status not recorded). Some clones in this sample may be carry-over from other donors' samples. The sequenced sample consisted of PBMCs.

The CDR3 sequence: CASSADRYSYEQYF. The CDR3, as DNA: TGTGCCAGTAGTGCCGACAGATACTCCTACGAGCAGTACTTC. The chain couples TRBV19 to TRBJ2-7; possibly TRBD1 for D (5 bases). The CDR3 sequence is 14 residues long. Germline V gives CDR1 LNHDA, CDR2 SQIVND (reference sequence). V lost 5 bases and J lost 0, with 11 bases in between.